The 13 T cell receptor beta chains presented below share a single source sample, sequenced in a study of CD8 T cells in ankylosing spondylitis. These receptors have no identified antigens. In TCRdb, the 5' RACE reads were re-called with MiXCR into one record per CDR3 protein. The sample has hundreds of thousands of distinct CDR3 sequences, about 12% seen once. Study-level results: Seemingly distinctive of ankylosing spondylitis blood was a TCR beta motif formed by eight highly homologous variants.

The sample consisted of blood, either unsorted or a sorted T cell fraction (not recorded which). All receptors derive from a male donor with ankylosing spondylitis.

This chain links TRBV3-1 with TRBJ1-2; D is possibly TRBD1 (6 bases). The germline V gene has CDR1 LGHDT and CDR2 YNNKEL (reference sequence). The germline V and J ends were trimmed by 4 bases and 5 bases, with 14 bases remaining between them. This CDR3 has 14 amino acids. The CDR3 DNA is TGTGCCAGCAGCCGACGGACAGAAAAGTATGGCTACACCTTC. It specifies CASSRRTEKYGYTF. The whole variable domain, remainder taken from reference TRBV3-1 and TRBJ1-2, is DTAVSQTPKYLVTQMGNDKSIKCEQNLGHDTMYWYKQDSKKFLKIMFSYNNKELIINETVPNRFSPKSPDKAHLNLHINSLELGDSAVYFCASSRRTEKYGYTFGSGTRLTVV.

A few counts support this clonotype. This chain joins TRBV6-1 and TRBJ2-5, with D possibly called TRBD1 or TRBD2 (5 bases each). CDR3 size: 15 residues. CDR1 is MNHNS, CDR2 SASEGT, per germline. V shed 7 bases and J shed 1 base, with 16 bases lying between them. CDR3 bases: TGTGCCAGCACCTCCGGTGGGGGACCCCAAGAGACCCAGTACTTC. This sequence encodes CASTSGGGPQETQYF.

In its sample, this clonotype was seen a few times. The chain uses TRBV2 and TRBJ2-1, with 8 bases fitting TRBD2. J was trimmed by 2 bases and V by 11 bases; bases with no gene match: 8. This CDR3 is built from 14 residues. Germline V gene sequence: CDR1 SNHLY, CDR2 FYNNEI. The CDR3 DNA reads TGTGCCCGGGGGGGGACCGTCACCTACAATGAGCAGTTCTTC. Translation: CARGGTVTYNEQFF.

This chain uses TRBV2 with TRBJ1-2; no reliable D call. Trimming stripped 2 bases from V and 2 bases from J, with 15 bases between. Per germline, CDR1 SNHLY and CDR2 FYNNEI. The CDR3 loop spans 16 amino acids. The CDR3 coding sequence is TGTGCCAGCAGTGAAATGTCAGGCAGGTTAAACTATGGCTACACCTTC. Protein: CASSEMSGRLNYGYTF.

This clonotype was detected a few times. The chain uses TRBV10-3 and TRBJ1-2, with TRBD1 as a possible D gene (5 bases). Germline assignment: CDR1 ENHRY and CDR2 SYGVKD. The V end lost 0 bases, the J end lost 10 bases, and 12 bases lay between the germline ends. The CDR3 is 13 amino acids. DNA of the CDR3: TGTGCCATCAGTGAGTCTGAGTGGGGCGACTACACCTTC. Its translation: CAISESEWGDYTF.

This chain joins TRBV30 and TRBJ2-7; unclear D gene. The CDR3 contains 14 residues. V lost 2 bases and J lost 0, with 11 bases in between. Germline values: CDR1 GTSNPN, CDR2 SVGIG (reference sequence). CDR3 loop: CAWSLKGGSYEQYV. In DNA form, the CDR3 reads TGTGCCTGGAGTTTGAAGGGTGGCTCCTACGAGCAGTACGTC.

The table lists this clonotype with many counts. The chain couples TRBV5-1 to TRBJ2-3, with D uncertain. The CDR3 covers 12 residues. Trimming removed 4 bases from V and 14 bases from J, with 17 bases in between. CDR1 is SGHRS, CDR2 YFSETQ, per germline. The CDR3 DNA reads TGCGCCAGCAGCCAACCGGGCCCCTTAATGTATTTT. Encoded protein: CASSQPGPLMYF.

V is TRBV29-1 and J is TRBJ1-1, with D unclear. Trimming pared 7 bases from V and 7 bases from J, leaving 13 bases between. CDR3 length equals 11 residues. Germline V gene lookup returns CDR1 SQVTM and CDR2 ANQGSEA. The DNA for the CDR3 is TGCAGCGCCGGGGTGGCAGTTGAAGCTTTCTTT. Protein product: CSAGVAVEAFF.

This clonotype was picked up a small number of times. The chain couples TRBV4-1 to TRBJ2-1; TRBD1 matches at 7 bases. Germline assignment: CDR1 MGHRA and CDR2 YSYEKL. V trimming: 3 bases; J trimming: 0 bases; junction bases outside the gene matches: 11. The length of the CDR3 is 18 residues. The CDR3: CASSHPQGGTSSYNEQFF. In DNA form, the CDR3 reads TGCGCCAGCAGCCATCCCCAAGGGGGCACGAGCTCCTACAATGAGCAGTTCTTC.

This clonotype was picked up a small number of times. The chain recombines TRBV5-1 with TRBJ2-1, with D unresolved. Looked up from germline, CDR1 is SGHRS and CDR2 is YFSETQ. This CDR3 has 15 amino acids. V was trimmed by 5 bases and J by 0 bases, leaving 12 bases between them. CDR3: CASRMGGSSYNEQFF. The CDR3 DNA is TGCGCCAGCAGGATGGGTGGAAGCTCCTACAATGAGCAGTTCTTC.

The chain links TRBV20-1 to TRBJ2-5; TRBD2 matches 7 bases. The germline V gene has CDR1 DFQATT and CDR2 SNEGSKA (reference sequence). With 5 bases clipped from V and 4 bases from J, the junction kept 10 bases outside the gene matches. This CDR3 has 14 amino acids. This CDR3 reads CSAPPGGAGETQYF. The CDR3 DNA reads TGCAGTGCTCCCCCGGGGGGAGCGGGAGAGACCCAGTACTTC.

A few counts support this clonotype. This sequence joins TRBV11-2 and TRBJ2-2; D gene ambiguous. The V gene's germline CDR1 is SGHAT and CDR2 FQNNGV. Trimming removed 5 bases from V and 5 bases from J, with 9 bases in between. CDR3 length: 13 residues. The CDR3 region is CASSPTVTGELFF. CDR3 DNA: TGTGCCAGCAGCCCTACAGTTACCGGGGAGCTGTTTTTT.

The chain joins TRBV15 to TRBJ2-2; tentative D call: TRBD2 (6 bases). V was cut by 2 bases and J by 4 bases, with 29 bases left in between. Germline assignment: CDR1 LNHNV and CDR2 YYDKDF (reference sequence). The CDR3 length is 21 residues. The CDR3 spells CATSRSGLALAALRGTGELFF. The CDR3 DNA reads TGTGCCACCAGCAGAAGCGGGTTGGCGCTAGCAGCCCTCCGGGGCACCGGGGAGCTGTTTTTT.